What follows is one T cell receptor beta chain and its context. The target of this receptor is not known. Per-base qualities were not stored, and no clone one base away is much larger. For sequencing of the TCRbeta CDR3 region, genomic DNA was extracted from the sorted cells. TCRbeta CDR3 regions were sequenced using the immunoSEQ Assay. As stored in TCRdb, this immuneACCESS dataset retains in-frame rearrangements with V and J assigned. A fraction of the clones does not appear; measured against another copy, unresolved V genes explain less than half of the discrepancy, and the remainder lacks a known reason. The sample records around 59,000 clones, approximately 86% of which are singletons. 0.85% to 1.4% of the sample goes to the ten largest clones. The sample comes from a study of OX40 agonist ivuxolimab in advanced cancers. A note on the overall study: Ivuxolimab was an agonistic, fully human IgG2 monoclonal antibody directed against OX40 (CD134), a costimulatory receptor. The paper describes the monotherapy dose-escalation part (N ≈ 52 patients) of the phase I trial of ivuxolimab. The dose-escalation cohort was around 83% male with a mean age of approximately 60 years, ranging from roughly 23 to 79. The point of sequencing TCRbeta in the periphery was to test whether ivuxolimab changed TCR sequence diversity and drove clonal T-cell expansion. Intravenous ivuxolimab was administered to patients every 2 weeks at six dose levels: 0.01, 0.1, 0.3, 1.5, 3 and 10 mg/kg. Among the 52 dose-escalation patients, some 19 had hepatocellular carcinoma, roughly 15 melanoma, 9 renal cell carcinoma and 9 head and neck cancer. Three dose-escalation patients achieved partial responses, one with hepatocellular carcinoma and two with cutaneous melanoma. Prior anti-PD-1, anti-PD-L1 or anti-CTLA-4 therapy was permitted, and checkpoint inhibitors had been received by 30% to 40% of dose-escalation patients. The study at large found these results: In partial responders in the 0.1-3.0 mg/kg groups, normalized peripheral clonal expansion was found to be among the lowest, especially among CD8+ T cells. Which antigens the clonally expanded peripheral T cells were specific for was not determined. At doses from 0.1 to 3.0 mg/kg, clonal expansion was seen in both CD4+ and CD8+ blood T cells between baseline and week 6. On average, CD8+ T cells showed more expanded clones than CD4+ T cells after ivuxolimab. Low levels of normalized T-cell clonal expansion were also shown by some nonresponding patients.

The germline V gene provides CDR1 SGHTA and CDR2 FQGNSA. V gives up 3 bases and J gives up 1 base, and the segment between their germline ends measures 5 bases. The CDR3 measures 13 amino acids from cysteine to phenylalanine. Kept here is only the CDR3 DNA, which spans 39 bases and is read in frame from base 1. The trial excluded patients who had a history of autoimmune disease or were on systemic immunosuppression. Peripheral blood for TCR sequencing was drawn from every dose cohort at baseline, at cycle 4 day 1 and at cycle 7 day 1. Samples came from an open-label, multicenter, first-in-human phase I dose-escalation trial of ivuxolimab. Adults with locally advanced or metastatic melanoma, renal cell carcinoma, hepatocellular carcinoma or head and neck squamous cell carcinoma were enrolled in the trial. Before TCR sequencing, CD4+ T cells and CD8+ T cells from peripheral blood were sorted into separate populations.

The receptor was isolated from an adult with an advanced solid tumor such as melanoma, head and neck, liver or kidney cancer. Recombination connected TRBV7-2 to TRBJ2-3; too little of a D gene remains to name it. Material: CD4+ or CD8+ T cells sorted from blood, obtained in a trial of the OX40 agonist ivuxolimab. Here the CDR3 is given as CASSFPGTDTQYF. The nucleotide sequence is given as TGTGCCAGCAGCTTCCCCGGCACAGATACGCAGTATTTT.